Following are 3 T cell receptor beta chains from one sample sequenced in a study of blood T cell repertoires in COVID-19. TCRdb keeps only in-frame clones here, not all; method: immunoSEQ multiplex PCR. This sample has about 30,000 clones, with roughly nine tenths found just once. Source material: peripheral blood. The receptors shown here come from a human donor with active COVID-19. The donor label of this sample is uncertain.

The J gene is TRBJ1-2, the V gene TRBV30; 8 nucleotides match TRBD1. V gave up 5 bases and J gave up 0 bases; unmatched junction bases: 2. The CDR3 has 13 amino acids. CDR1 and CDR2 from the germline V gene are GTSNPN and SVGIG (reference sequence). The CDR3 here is CAWAGQANYGYTF. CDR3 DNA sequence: TGTGCCTGGGCGGGACAGGCTAACTATGGCTACACCTTC.

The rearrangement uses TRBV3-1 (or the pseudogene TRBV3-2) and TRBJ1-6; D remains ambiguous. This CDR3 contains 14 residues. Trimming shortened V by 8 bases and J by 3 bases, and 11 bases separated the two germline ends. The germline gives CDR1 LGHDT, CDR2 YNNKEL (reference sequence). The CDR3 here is CASQASDYNSPLHF. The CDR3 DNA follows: TGTGCCAGCCAGGCTTCCGACTATAATTCACCCCTCCACTTT.

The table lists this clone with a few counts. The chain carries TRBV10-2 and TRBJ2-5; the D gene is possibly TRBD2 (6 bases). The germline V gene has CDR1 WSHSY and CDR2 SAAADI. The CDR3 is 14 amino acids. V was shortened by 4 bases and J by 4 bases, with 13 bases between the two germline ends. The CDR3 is CASSVAAVRETQYF. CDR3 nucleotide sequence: TGCGCCAGCAGTGTAGCGGCCGTCCGAGAGACCCAGTACTTC.